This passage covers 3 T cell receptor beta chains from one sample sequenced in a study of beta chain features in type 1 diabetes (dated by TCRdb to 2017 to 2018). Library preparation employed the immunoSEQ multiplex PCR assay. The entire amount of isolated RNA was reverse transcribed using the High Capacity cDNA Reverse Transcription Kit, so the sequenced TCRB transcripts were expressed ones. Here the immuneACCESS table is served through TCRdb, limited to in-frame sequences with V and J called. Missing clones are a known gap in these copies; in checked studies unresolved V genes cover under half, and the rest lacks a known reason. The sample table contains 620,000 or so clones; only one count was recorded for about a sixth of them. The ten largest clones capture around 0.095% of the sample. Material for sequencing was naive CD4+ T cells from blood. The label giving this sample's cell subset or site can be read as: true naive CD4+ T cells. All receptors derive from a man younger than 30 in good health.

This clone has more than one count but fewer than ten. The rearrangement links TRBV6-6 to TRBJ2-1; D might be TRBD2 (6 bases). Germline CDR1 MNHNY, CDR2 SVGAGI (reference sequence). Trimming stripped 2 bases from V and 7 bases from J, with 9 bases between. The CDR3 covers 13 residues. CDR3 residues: CASSYRRENEQFF. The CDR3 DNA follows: TGTGCCAGCAGTTACCGGAGGGAGAATGAGCAGTTCTTC.

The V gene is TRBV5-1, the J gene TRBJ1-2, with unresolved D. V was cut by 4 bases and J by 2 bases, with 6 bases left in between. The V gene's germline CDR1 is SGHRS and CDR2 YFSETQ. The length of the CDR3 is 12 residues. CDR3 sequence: CASSPGNYGYTF. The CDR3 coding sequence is TGCGCCAGCAGCCCTGGCAACTATGGCTACACCTTC.

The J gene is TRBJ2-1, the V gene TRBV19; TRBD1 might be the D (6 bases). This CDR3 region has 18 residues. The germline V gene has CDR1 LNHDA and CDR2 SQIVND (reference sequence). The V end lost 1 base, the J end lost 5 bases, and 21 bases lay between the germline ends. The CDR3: CASSIGRQAKNLDNEQFF. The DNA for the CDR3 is TGTGCCAGTAGTATAGGCCGACAGGCGAAAAACCTAGACAATGAGCAGTTCTTC.